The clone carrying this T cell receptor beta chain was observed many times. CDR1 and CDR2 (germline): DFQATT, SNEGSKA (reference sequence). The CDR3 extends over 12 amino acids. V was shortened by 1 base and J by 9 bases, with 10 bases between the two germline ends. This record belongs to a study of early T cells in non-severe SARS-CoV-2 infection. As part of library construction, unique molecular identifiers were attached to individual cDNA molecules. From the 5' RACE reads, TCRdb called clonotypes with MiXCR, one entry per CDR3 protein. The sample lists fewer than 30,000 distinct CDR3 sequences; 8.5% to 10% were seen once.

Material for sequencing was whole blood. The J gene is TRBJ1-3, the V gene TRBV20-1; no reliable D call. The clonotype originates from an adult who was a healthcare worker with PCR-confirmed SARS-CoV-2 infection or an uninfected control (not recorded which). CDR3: CSARALGATIYF. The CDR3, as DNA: TGCAGTGCTAGAGCTTTGGGAGCCACCATATATTTT.